This TCR beta chain was sequenced during a study of Graves' ophthalmopathy and Graves' hyperthyroidism. Study in general: Peripheral blood was obtained at first diagnosis, ahead of any treatment.

This clonotype was counted ten times or more. RNA transcripts yielded amplified TCR beta CDR3 regions. The authors performed first-round RT-PCR with HTBI primers and then a second-round multiplex PCR. TCRdb re-derived calls from the multiplex PCR reads in MiXCR, one entry per CDR3 protein. The sample has roughly 50,000 distinct CDR3 sequences; approximately 45% are singletons. Germline CDR1 and CDR2: LGHDT and YNNKEL (reference sequence). Trimming took 4 bases from V and 1 from J; bases not matched to a gene: 10. This CDR3 is built from 17 residues. Sequencing was performed on peripheral blood. The TCR comes from an adult woman with Graves' ophthalmopathy. The chain is built from TRBV3-1 and TRBJ2-3, with 8 bases identical to TRBD2. CDR3 DNA sequence: TGTGCCAGCAGCCGCGTCGTTCTAGCGGGTGGCACAGATACGCAGTATTTT. Translation gives CASSRVVLAGGTDTQYF.